This entry describes one TCR beta chain. Antigen unknown. This record comes from a study of T cell responses to AZD1222 COVID-19 vaccine. Study summary: Second doses were pooled across both intervals (about 4 or about 12 weeks).

Study conclusions and caveats: Donors in the cohort were predominantly white British and more often female, and clonal diversity was possibly underestimated.

Profiling relied on immunoSEQ multiplex PCR, and the TCRdb table lists in-frame clones only, not all of them. The sample lists tens of thousands of clones; around 84% were seen once. CDR1 and CDR2 from the germline V gene are KGHSH and LQKENI. CDR3 size: 15 residues. V was shortened by 2 bases and J by 2 bases, with 12 bases between the two germline ends. This TCR derives from an adult in good health. The chain links TRBV18 to TRBJ1-2; a possible D gene is TRBD1 (5 bases). The input for sequencing was peripheral blood, taken on day 0 of AZD1222 vaccination. The CDR3: CASSPAGTANYGYTF. In DNA, the CDR3 is TGTGCCAGCTCACCAGCCGGGACGGCAAACTATGGCTACACCTTC.